Below are 30 T cell receptor beta chains sequenced from a single sample in a study of blood T cell repertoires in COVID-19. The method was immunoSEQ multiplex PCR; TCRdb's version includes in-frame clones alone and lacks a portion of them. The table records over 350,000 clones, 85% to 90% of them present only once. The sample comprised peripheral blood. The receptors stem from a woman aged 30 to 39 with acute or convalescent COVID-19.

This clone was detected only once. V and J are TRBV27 and TRBJ1-5; 7 bases align to TRBD1. The CDR3 runs to 16 residues. Losses at the gene ends were 5 bases for V and 5 bases for J; bases not matched to a gene: 12. CDR1 is MNHEY, CDR2 SMNVEV, per germline (reference sequence). The chain's CDR3 is CASSPYPTGTHQPQHF. The CDR3 DNA follows: TGTGCCAGCAGTCCCTACCCGACAGGGACTCATCAGCCCCAGCATTTT.

V usage is TRBV13 and J usage is TRBJ2-4, with 7 bases identical to TRBD2. The CDR3 has 15 residues. Germline V gene lookup returns CDR1 PRHDT and CDR2 FYEKMQ (reference sequence). Unmatched junction bases numbered 8, after V lost 7 bases and J lost 2 bases. DNA for the CDR3: TGTGCCAGCAACCCAGGGAGGGATCCCAAAAACATTCAGTACTTC. Translated: CASNPGRDPKNIQYF.

In its sample, this clone was seen once. This sequence joins TRBV7-3 and TRBJ2-3; 7 positions match TRBD1. V gave up 5 bases and J gave up 4 bases; unmatched junction bases: 6. The CDR3 is made up of 14 amino acids. Germline V CDR1 and CDR2: SGHTA, FQGTGA. The CDR3 DNA follows: TGTGCCAGCAGCATAGACAGGGCCCCAGATACGCAGTATTTT. Translating it yields CASSIDRAPDTQYF.

This rearrangement joins TRBV14 to TRBJ2-1; D is unresolved. The CDR3 has 13 residues. The ends were cut back, 4 bases at V and 3 bases at J, with 7 bases in the middle. The V gene's germline CDR1 is SGHDN and CDR2 FVKESK. The CDR3, as DNA: TGTGCCAGCAGCCCCTCTCTCTACAATGAGCAGTTCTTC. This codes for CASSPSLYNEQFF.

The rearrangement joins TRBV6-5 to TRBJ1-2; 8 bases agree with TRBD1. The germline V gene has CDR1 MNHEY and CDR2 SVGAGI. This CDR3 has 13 residues. Trimming took 6 bases from V and 4 from J; bases not matched to a gene: 4. The CDR3 DNA reads TGTGCCAGCAGAGATACAGGGGGCTATGGCTACACCTTC. It specifies CASRDTGGYGYTF.

Points on this clone: The sample carries other DNA sequences with the same CDR3. The genes are TRBV6-5 and TRBJ1-5, with TRBD1 identical over 10 bases. The CDR3 extends over 14 amino acids. The germline gives CDR1 MNHEY, CDR2 SVGAGI. V was clipped by 6 bases and J by 4 bases; unmatched bases: 3. The CDR3 reads CASSTDRGNQPQHF. CDR3 bases: TGTGCCAGCAGCACGGACAGGGGGAATCAGCCCCAGCATTTT.

This chain connects TRBV3-1 (or the pseudogene TRBV3-2) to TRBJ1-6; D remains ambiguous. CDR1 is LGHDT and CDR2 is YNNKEL in the germline V gene (reference sequence). The CDR3 sequence is 15 residues long. V gave up 4 bases and J gave up 5 bases, with 12 bases separating them. This CDR3 reads CASSRAGANNSPLHF. The DNA of the CDR3 is TGTGCCAGCAGCCGTGCAGGCGCTAATAATTCACCCCTCCACTTT.

V and J are TRBV7-2 and TRBJ2-5, with a weak D call TRBD2 (6 bases). The germline V gene has CDR1 SGHTA and CDR2 FQGNSA. V lost 2 bases and J lost 5, with 15 bases in between. The CDR3 has 15 residues. In nucleotides, the CDR3 is TGTGCCAGCAGCTTATATAGCGGCACCGGGGAGACCCAGTACTTC. It translates to CASSLYSGTGETQYF. Complete variable domain (other parts from reference TRBV7-2 and TRBJ2-5): GAGVSQSPSNKVTEKGKDVELRCDPISGHTALYWYRQSLGQGLEFLIYFQGNSAPDKSGLPSDRFSAERTGGSVSTLTIQRTQQEDSAVYLCASSLYSGTGETQYFGPGTRLLVL.

The chain has TRBV5-1 and TRBJ1-5, with D maybe TRBD1 (5 bases). The CDR3 is 16 residues long. Trimming took off 0 bases at V and 9 bases at J, with 19 bases between the two ends. Germline V gene data show CDR1 as SGHRS and CDR2 as YFSETQ. The CDR3: CASSLVQGDPRLPQHF. In DNA, the CDR3 is TGCGCCAGCAGCTTGGTTCAAGGGGATCCGCGTCTGCCCCAGCATTTT.

The V gene is TRBV19, the J gene TRBJ2-5; 7 bases fit TRBD1. The CDR3 is 15 residues long. The trim removed 6 bases at V and 5 bases at J, leaving 12 bases unmatched. Germline CDR1 and CDR2: LNHDA and SQIVND (reference sequence). This chain's CDR3 is CASRESGTVQETQYF. The CDR3 region has the DNA TGTGCCAGTAGAGAATCCGGGACAGTTCAGGAGACCCAGTACTTC.

The chain recombines TRBV7-2 with TRBJ1-2, with D maybe TRBD1 (6 bases). Per germline, CDR1 SGHTA and CDR2 FQGNSA. Trimming cost V 5 bases and J 5 bases, with 18 bases left between them. The CDR3 extends over 15 amino acids. The CDR3 DNA sequence: TGTGCCAGCAGCCCCTTTATTAGTCAGGGGTATGGCTACACCTTC. Protein sequence: CASSPFISQGYGYTF.

This chain links TRBV10-1 with TRBJ2-7; 7 bases line up with TRBD2. CDR3 length equals 15 residues. Germline CDR1 is WNHNN and CDR2 is SYGVQD (reference sequence). Trimming removed 5 bases from V and 4 bases from J; junction bases left unmatched: 11. The chain's CDR3 is CASSHIGGYVYEQYF. The CDR3 DNA reads as TGCGCCAGCAGTCATATCGGGGGGTATGTTTACGAGCAGTACTTC.

The rearrangement uses TRBV9 and TRBJ2-1; 12 bases match TRBD2. The CDR3 totals 13 residues. Germline-derived CDR1 and CDR2 are SGDLS and YYNGEE. The V and J ends lost 3 bases and 9 bases, in that order; junction bases with no gene match: 1. CDR3 nucleotides: TGTGCCAGCAGCGGGACTAGCGGGGTTGAGCAGTTCTTC. Translated, it gives CASSGTSGVEQFF.

V is TRBV18 and J is TRBJ2-2; D remains ambiguous. Germline V CDR1 and CDR2: KGHSH, LQKENI. Trimming took 6 bases from V and 9 from J, leaving 14 bases between them. The CDR3 has 13 residues. The CDR3 DNA is TGTGCCAGCTCTAACCAGGCCGGCCGGGAGCTGTTTTTT. It yields the protein CASSNQAGRELFF.

The CDR3 region is CASSVGGTGGSSYEQYF. The CDR3 nucleotides are TGTGCCAGCAGCGTTGGGGGAACAGGGGGAAGTTCGTACGAGCAGTACTTC. The chain combines TRBV9 with TRBJ2-7; 8 bases line up with TRBD1. J lost 4 bases, V lost 2 bases, and 14 bases had no gene match. The CDR3 totals 17 residues. Germline CDR1 SGDLS, CDR2 YYNGEE.

The sample holds one count of this clone. The genes are TRBV12-3 or TRBV12-4 and TRBJ1-1, with D perhaps TRBD1 (5 bases). CDR3 length equals 13 residues. Trimming stripped 0 bases from V and 6 bases from J, with 8 bases between. The CDR3 spells CASSLAGQSEAFF. Here the CDR3 DNA reads TGTGCCAGCAGTTTAGCGGGGCAGTCTGAAGCTTTCTTT.

The chain uses TRBV10-2 and TRBJ2-5; possibly TRBD1 for D (6 bases). V shed 4 bases and J shed 2 bases, with 8 bases lying between them. The CDR3 extends over 13 amino acids. From germline, CDR1 is WSHSY and CDR2 SAAADI. CDR3 DNA sequence: TGCGCCAGCAGTGGGACAGAACAAGAGACCCAGTACTTC. This gives the protein CASSGTEQETQYF.

This clone turned up a few times. This chain connects TRBV29-1 to TRBJ2-7, with D perhaps matching TRBD1 (6 bases). The CDR3 loop spans 11 amino acids. Trimming pared 7 bases from V and 3 bases from J, leaving 10 bases between. Looked up from germline, CDR1 is SQVTM and CDR2 is ANQGSEA. The CDR3 is CSAGDIYEQYF. The CDR3 DNA reads as TGCAGCGCCGGGGACATCTACGAGCAGTACTTC.

V and J are TRBV4-1 and TRBJ1-3; 8 bases match TRBD1. Germline V lookup: CDR1 MGHRA, CDR2 YSYEKL. The CDR3 length is 15 residues. Trimming took 5 bases from V and 8 from J; bases not matched to a gene: 11. In DNA, the CDR3 is TGCGCCAGCAGCTTCGGACAGGGCGTCGGTGACACCATATATTTT. It translates to CASSFGQGVGDTIYF.

The chain has TRBV9 and TRBJ2-2, with TRBD1 matching over 7 bases. CDR3 length: 15 residues. The V segment lost 9 bases and the J segment 4 bases; nucleotides outside the gene matches: 12. Per the germline V gene, CDR1 is SGDLS and CDR2 is YYNGEE. CDR3 in amino acids: CATSVGAGGTGELFF. In DNA form, the CDR3 reads TGTGCCACCTCAGTGGGGGCAGGGGGCACCGGGGAGCTGTTTTTT. The whole variable domain, remainder taken from reference TRBV9 and TRBJ2-2, is DSGVTQTPKHLITATGQRVTLRCSPRSGDLSVYWYQQSLDQGLQFLIQYYNGEERAKGNILERFSAQQFPDLHSELNLSSLELGDSALYFCATSVGAGGTGELFFGEGSRLTVL.

Of note for this clone: The sample carries other DNA sequences with the same CDR3. This rearrangement joins TRBV12-3 or TRBV12-4 to TRBJ2-7, with 8 bases aligning to TRBD1. The CDR3 runs 13 residues. V shed 5 bases and J 2 bases; nucleotides not matched to a gene: 2. The CDR3 here is CASSGQGTYEQYF. The CDR3 DNA reads as TGTGCCAGCAGTGGACAGGGAACCTACGAGCAGTACTTC.

This rearrangement joins TRBV27 to TRBJ2-7; TRBD2 matches at 10 bases. The germline CDR1 and CDR2 sequences are MNHEY and SMNVEV (reference sequence). The CDR3 covers 17 residues. Germline trimming cut 6 bases from V and 0 bases from J; bases unmatched to any gene: 11. CDR3 DNA: TGTGCCAGCAGCGATAGCGGGGGGAATAGCCTCTCCTACGAGCAGTACTTC. Its protein is CASSDSGGNSLSYEQYF.

V is TRBV27 and J is TRBJ1-6; D call uncertain. The germline V and J ends were trimmed by 3 bases and 10 bases, with 7 bases remaining between them. The CDR3 loop spans 12 amino acids. Per germline, CDR1 MNHEY and CDR2 SMNVEV (reference sequence). The CDR3 DNA is TGTGCCAGCAGTTTCTATCGGTCACCCCTCCACTTT. This gives the protein CASSFYRSPLHF.

The genes are TRBV24-1 and TRBJ2-1; a possible D gene is TRBD1 (6 bases). CDR1 KGHDR and CDR2 SFDVKD come from the germline V gene. The CDR3 spans 14 residues. The V and J ends lost 3 bases and 3 bases respectively, with 8 bases between them. This chain's CDR3 is CATSDTGYYNEQFF. The CDR3 DNA reads as TGTGCCACCAGTGATACAGGGTACTACAATGAGCAGTTCTTC.

The V gene is TRBV2, the J gene TRBJ1-4, with a tentative D call TRBD1 (5 bases). Germline V gene sequence: CDR1 SNHLY, CDR2 FYNNEI. This CDR3 region has 12 residues. Trimming pared 9 bases from V and 8 bases from J, leaving 13 bases between. CDR3 sequence (DNA): TGTGCCAGTACCAGACAGAGCGAAAAACTGTTTTTT. This codes for CASTRQSEKLFF.

The gene calls are TRBV6-5 and TRBJ1-2; possible D gene TRBD1, 6 bases. The CDR3 contains 14 residues. Trimming left V 7 bases short and J 8 bases short, with 20 bases between. Germline V gene data show CDR1 as MNHEY and CDR2 as SVGAGI. The CDR3 DNA reads TGTGCCAGCATCGGCCGGGACACCTTGAGAGGCTACACCTTC. Residues: CASIGRDTLRGYTF.

V gene TRBV7-2 combines with J gene TRBJ2-3; 7 nucleotides align to TRBD2. Germline CDR1 is SGHTA and CDR2 is FQGNSA. After removal of 5 bases from V and 5 bases from J, the junction contained 13 bases not matched to a gene. The CDR3 covers 16 residues. The CDR3 is CASSLLGVPGGDTQYF. The CDR3, as DNA: TGTGCCAGCAGCCTACTCGGGGTCCCGGGGGGAGATACGCAGTATTTT.

This chain connects TRBV19 to TRBJ2-5; TRBD2 matches at 10 bases. V was pared by 6 bases and J by 5 bases, with 12 bases of the junction left unmatched. Germline CDR1 is LNHDA and CDR2 is SQIVND (reference sequence). The CDR3 covers 16 residues. CDR3 sequence (DNA): TGTGCCAGTAGCCTAGCGGGGGACCCGTCTGTCGAGACCCAGTACTTC. This codes for CASSLAGDPSVETQYF.

This chain connects TRBV2 to TRBJ2-3; the D gene is possibly TRBD1 (5 bases). The V gene's germline CDR1 is SNHLY and CDR2 FYNNEI. The CDR3 contains 15 residues. Trimming removed 5 bases at V and 0 bases at J, with 12 bases between. This CDR3 is CASSYQTGSTDTQYF. The CDR3 DNA reads TGTGCCAGCAGTTACCAAACAGGTAGCACAGATACGCAGTATTTT. Complete variable domain (other parts from reference TRBV2 and TRBJ2-3): EPEVTQTPSHQVTQMGQEVILRCVPISNHLYFYWYRQILGQKVEFLVSFYNNEISEKSEIFDDQFSVERPDGSNFTLKIRSTKLEDSAMYFCASSYQTGSTDTQYFGPGTRLTVL.

This sequence joins TRBV27 and TRBJ2-1, with D perhaps matching TRBD2 (5 bases). CDR1 is MNHEY and CDR2 is SMNVEV in the germline V gene (reference sequence). CDR3 length: 14 residues. Trimming took 3 bases from V and 6 from J, leaving 12 bases between them. The CDR3 loop is CASSFRGGVNEQFF. DNA for the CDR3: TGTGCCAGCAGTTTCCGGGGTGGAGTCAATGAGCAGTTCTTC.